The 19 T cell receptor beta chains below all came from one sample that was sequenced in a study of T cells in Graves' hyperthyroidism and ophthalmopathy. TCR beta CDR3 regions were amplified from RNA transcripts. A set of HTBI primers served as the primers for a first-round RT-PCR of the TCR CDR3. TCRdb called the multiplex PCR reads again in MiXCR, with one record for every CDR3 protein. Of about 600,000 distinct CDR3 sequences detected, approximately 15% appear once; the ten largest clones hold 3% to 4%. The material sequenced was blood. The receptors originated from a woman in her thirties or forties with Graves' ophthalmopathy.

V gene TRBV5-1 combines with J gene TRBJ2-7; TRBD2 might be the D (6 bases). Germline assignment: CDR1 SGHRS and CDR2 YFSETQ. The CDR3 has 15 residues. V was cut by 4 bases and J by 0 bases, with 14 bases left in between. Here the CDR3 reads CASSAGLSFSYEQYF. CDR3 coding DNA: TGCGCCAGCAGCGCGGGACTGTCGTTCTCCTACGAGCAGTACTTC.

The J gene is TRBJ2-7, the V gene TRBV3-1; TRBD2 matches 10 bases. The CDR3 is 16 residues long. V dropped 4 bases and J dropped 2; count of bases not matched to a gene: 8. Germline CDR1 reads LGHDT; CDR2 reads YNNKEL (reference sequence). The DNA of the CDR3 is TGTGCCAGCAGCCTCCGGACTAGCGGAGTGGCCTACGAGCAGTACTTC. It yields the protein CASSLRTSGVAYEQYF.

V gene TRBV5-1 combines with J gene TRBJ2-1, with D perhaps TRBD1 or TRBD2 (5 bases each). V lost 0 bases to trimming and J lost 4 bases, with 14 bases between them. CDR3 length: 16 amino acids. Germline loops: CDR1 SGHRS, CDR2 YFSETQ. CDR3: CASSLVGTGPYNEQFF. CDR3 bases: TGCGCCAGCAGCTTGGTTGGGACGGGACCTTACAATGAGCAGTTCTTC.

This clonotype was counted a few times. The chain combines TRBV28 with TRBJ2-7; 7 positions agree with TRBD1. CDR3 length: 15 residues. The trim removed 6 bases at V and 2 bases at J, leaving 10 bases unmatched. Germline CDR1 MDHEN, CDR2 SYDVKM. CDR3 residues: CASRDSGQPTYEQYF. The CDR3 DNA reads TGTGCCAGCAGGGACTCGGGACAGCCCACCTACGAGCAGTACTTC.

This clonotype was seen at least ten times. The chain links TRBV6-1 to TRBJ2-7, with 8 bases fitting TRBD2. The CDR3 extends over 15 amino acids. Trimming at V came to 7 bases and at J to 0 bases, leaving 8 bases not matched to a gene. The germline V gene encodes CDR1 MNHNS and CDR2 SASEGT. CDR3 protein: CASNLLAESSYEQYF. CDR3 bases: TGTGCCAGCAACTTACTAGCGGAGAGCTCCTACGAGCAGTACTTC.

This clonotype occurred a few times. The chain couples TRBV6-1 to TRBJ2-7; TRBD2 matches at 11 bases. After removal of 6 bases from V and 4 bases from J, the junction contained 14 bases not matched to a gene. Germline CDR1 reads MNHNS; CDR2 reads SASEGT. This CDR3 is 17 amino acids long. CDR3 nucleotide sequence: TGTGCCAGCAGCACAAAACCTCCTCTAGCGGGAGGTTACGAGCAGTACTTC. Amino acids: CASSTKPPLAGGYEQYF.

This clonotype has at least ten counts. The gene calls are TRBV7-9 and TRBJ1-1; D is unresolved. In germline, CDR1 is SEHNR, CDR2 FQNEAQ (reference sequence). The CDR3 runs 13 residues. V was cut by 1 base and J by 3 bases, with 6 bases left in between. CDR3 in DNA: TGTGCCAGCAGCTTAGTACTGGACACTGAAGCTTTCTTT. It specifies CASSLVLDTEAFF.

CDR3 amino acids: CSALPTAGGPYEQYF. The DNA for the CDR3 is TGCAGTGCTTTACCCACAGCGGGAGGGCCCTACGAGCAGTACTTC. The chain couples TRBV20-1 to TRBJ2-7, with TRBD2 matching over 10 bases. Germline values: CDR1 DFQATT, CDR2 SNEGSKA (reference sequence). V shed 5 bases, J shed 2 bases, and the junction held 9 bases outside the gene matches. This CDR3 contains 15 residues.

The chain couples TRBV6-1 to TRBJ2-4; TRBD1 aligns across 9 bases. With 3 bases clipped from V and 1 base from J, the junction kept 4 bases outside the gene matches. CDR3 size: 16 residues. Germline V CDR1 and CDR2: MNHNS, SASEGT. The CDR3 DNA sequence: TGTGCCAGCAGTGAGGGGACAGGGTTGGCCAAAAACATTCAGTACTTC. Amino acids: CASSEGTGLAKNIQYF.

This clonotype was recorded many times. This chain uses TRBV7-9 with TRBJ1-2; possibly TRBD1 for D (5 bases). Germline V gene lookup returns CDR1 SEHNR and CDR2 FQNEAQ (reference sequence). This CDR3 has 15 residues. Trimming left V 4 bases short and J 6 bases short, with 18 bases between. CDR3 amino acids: CASSSFGTSEDGYTF. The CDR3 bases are TGTGCCAGCAGCTCCTTCGGGACTTCGGAAGATGGCTACACCTTC.

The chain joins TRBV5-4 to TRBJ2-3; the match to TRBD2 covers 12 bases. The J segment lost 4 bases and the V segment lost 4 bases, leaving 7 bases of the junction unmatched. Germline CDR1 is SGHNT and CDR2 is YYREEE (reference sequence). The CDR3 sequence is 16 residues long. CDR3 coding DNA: TGTGCCAGCAGCCAAAAGACTAGCGGGGGATCAGATACGCAGTATTTT. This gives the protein CASSQKTSGGSDTQYF. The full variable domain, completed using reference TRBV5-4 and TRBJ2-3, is ETGVTQSPTHLIKTRGQQVTLRCSSQSGHNTVSWYQQALGQGPQFIFQYYREEENGRGNFPPRFSGLQFPNYSSELNVNALELDDSALYLCASSQKTSGGSDTQYFGPGTRLTVL.

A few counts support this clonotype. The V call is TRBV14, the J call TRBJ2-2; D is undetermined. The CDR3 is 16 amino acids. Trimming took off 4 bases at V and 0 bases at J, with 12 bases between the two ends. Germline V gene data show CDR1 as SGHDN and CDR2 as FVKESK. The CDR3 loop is CASSPWSPANTGELFF. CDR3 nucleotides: TGTGCCAGCAGCCCTTGGTCGCCCGCGAACACCGGGGAGCTGTTTTTT.

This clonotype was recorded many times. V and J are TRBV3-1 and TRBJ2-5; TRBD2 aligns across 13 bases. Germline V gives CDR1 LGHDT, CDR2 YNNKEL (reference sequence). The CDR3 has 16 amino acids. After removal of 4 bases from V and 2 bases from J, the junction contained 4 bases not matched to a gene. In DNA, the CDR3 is TGTGCCAGCAGCCCCGGACTAGCGGGAGATCAAGAGACCCAGTACTTC. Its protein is CASSPGLAGDQETQYF.

CDR3 region: CASSWGGNTGELFF. CDR3 nucleotides: TGCGCCAGCAGCTGGGGAGGGAACACCGGGGAGCTGTTTTTT. The J gene is TRBJ2-2, the V gene TRBV5-1, with D possibly TRBD2 on 6 matching bases. Trimming shortened V by 3 bases and J by 1 base, and 7 bases separated the two germline ends. This CDR3 contains 14 residues. Germline CDR1 and CDR2: SGHRS and YFSETQ. Together with reference TRBV5-1 and TRBJ2-2, the CDR3 gives the full variable domain: KAGVTQTPRYLIKTRGQQVTLSCSPISGHRSVSWYQQTPGQGLQFLFEYFSETQRNKGNFPGRFSGRQFSNSRSEMNVSTLELGDSALYLCASSWGGNTGELFFGEGSRLTVL.

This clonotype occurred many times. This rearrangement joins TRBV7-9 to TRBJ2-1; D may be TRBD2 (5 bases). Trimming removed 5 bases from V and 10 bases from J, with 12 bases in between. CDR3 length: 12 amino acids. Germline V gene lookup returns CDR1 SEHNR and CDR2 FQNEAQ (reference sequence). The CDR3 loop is CASSPPGMEQFF. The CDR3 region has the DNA TGTGCCAGCAGCCCGCCGGGAATGGAGCAGTTCTTC.

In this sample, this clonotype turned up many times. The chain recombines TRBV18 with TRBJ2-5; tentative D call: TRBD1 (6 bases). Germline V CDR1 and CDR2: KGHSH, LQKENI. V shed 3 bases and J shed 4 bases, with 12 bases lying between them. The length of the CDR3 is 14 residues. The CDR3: CASSPPGQGETQYF. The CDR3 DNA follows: TGTGCCAGCTCACCTCCGGGACAAGGAGAGACCCAGTACTTC.

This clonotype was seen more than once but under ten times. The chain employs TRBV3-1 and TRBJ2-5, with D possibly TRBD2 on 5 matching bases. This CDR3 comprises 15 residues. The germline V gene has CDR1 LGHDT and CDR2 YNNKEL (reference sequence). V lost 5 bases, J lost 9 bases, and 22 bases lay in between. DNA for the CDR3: TGTGCCAGCAGCGGCGGGCCGGCGCTAATGGAGGCCCAGTACTTC. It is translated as CASSGGPALMEAQYF.

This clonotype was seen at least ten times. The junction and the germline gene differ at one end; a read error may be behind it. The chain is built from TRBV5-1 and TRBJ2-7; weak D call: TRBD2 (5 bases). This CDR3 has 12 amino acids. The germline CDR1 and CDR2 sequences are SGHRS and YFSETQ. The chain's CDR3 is CASSLPGYEQYF. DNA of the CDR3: TGTGCCAGCAGTCTCCCGGGATATGAGCAGTACTTC.

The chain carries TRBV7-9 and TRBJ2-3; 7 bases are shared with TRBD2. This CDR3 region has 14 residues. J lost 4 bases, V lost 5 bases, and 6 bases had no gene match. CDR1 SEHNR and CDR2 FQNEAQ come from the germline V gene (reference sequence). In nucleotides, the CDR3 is TGTGCCAGCAGCACGCGGACTAGTTCAGATACGCAGTATTTT. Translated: CASSTRTSSDTQYF.